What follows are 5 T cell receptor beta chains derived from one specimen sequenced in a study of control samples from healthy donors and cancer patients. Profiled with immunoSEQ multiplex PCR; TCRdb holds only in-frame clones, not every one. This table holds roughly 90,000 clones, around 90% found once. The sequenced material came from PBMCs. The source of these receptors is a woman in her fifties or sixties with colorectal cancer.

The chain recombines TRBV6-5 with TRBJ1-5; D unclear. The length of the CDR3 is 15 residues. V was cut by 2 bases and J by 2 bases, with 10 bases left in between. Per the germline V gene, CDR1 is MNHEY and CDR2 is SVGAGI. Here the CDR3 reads CASSYAGFGNQPQHF. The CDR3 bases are TGTGCCAGCAGTTACGCGGGTTTCGGCAATCAGCCCCAGCATTTT.

The CDR3 here is CASSDLPGNQPQHF. CDR3 DNA: TGTGCCAGCTCGGACCTTCCGGGCAATCAGCCCCAGCATTTT. The genes are TRBV6-5 and TRBJ1-5; unclear D gene. The V gene lost 8 bases and the J gene lost 2 bases, with 13 bases spanning the gap. The germline V gene encodes CDR1 MNHEY and CDR2 SVGAGI. There are 14 residues in the CDR3.

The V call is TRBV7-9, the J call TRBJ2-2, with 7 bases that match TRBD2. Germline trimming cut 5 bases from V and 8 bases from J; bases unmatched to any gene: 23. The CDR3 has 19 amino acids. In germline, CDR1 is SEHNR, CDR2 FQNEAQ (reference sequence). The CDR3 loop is CASSHRRLSSGPPKGELFF. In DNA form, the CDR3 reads TGTGCCAGCAGCCATCGGAGGCTGAGTAGCGGGCCACCCAAGGGGGAGCTGTTTTTT.

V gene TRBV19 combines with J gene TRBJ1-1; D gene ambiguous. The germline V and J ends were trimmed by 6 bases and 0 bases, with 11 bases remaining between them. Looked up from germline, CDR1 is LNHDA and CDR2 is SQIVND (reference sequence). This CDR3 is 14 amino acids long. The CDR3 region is CASRTDAMNTEAFF. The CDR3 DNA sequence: TGTGCCAGTAGGACGGACGCCATGAACACTGAAGCTTTCTTT.

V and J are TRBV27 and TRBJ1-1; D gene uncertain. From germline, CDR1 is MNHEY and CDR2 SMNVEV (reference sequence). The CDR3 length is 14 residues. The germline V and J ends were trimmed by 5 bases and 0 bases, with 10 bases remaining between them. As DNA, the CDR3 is TGTGCCAGCAGTATGTACTCCTTGAACACTGAAGCTTTCTTT. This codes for CASSMYSLNTEAFF.